This entry features one TCR beta chain sequence. Its antigen is as yet unknown. A sample-barcoded 5' primer and a J-beta primer mix were used in a second PCR of roughly 6 to 12 cycles. All samples gave at least 2.5 million CDR3-containing paired-end reads. Each CDR3 protein gets one entry after TCRdb re-called the 5' RACE reads with MiXCR. Seen here are approximately 790,000 distinct CDR3 sequences, 55% to 65% observed once, and the top ten hold roughly a quarter. The data were taken from a study of blood T cells in healthy people across ages. General observations from the study: Roughly linearly, TCR beta diversity per million T cells fell as age increased.

Sequences were obtained from blood. The sequence derives from a man aged 30-40 years in good health.

The CDR3 region is CASSGRSSYNEQFF. CDR3 coding DNA: TGTGCCAGCAGTGGACGGAGCTCCTACAATGAGCAGTTCTTC. The chain joins TRBV28 to TRBJ2-1, with no clear D. Germline V gene sequence: CDR1 MDHEN, CDR2 SYDVKM. CDR3 length: 14 residues. V dropped 5 bases and J dropped 0 bases, with 8 bases sitting between them. Variable domain in full (rest from reference TRBV28 and TRBJ2-1): DVKVTQSSRYLVKRTGEKVFLECVQDMDHENMFWYRQDPGLGLRLIYFSYDVKMKEKGDIPEGYSVSREKKERFSLILESASTNQTSMYLCASSGRSSYNEQFFGPGTRLTVL.